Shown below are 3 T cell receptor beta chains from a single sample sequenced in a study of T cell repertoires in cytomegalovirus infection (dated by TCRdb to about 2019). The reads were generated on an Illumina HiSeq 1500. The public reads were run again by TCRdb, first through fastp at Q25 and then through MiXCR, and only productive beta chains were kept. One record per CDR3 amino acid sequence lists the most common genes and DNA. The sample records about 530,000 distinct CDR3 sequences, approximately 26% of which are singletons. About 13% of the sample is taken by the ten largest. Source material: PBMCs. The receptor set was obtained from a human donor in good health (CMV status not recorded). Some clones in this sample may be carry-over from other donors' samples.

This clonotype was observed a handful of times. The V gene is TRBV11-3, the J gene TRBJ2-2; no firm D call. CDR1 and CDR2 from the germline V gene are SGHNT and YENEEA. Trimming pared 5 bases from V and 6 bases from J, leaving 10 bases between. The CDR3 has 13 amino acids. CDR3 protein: CASSPTRSGELFF. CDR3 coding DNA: TGTGCCAGCAGCCCGACACGTTCCGGGGAGCTGTTTTTT.

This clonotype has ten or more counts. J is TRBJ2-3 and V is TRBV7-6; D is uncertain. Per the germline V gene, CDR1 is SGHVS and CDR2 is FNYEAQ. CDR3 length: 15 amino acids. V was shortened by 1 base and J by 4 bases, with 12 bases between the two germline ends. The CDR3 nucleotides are TGTGCCAGCAGCTTAGGCGTTAACGTAGCAGATACGCAGTATTTT. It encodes CASSLGVNVADTQYF.

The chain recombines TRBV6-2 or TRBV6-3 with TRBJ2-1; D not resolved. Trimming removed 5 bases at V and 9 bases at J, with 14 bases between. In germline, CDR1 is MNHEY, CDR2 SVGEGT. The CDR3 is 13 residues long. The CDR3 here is CASSRATPSEQFF. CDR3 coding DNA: TGTGCCAGCAGTAGGGCCACGCCGAGTGAGCAGTTCTTC.